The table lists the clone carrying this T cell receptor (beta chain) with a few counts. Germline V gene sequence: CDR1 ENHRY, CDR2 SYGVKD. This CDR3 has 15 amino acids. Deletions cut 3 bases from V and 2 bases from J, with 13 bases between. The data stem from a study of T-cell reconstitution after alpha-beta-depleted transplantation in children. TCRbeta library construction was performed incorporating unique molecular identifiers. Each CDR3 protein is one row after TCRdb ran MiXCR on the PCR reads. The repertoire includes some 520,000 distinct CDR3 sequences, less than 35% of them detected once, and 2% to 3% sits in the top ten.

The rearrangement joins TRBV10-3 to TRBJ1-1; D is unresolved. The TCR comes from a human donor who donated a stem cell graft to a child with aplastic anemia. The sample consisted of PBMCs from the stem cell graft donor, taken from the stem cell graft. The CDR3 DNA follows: TGTGCCATCAGTGAACCCGGGTTACCCAACACTGAAGCTTTCTTT. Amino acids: CAISEPGLPNTEAFF.